Shown below are 18 T cell receptor beta chains from a single sample sequenced in a study of cytomegalovirus exposure and HLA in healthy donors. The protocol was immunoSEQ multiplex PCR, while the TCRdb copy is restricted to in-frame clones and leaves out a portion. The data hold 120,000 or so clones, with 90% to 96% observed a single time. Sequenced: PBMCs. These receptor sequences come from a man between 18 and 29 years old in good health and CMV-seronegative.

V gene TRBV7-2 combines with J gene TRBJ2-7, with 8 bases aligning to TRBD1. J gave up 3 bases and V 2 bases, and 6 bases lay outside the gene matches. Germline CDR1 is SGHTA and CDR2 is FQGNSA. This CDR3 has 15 amino acids. In DNA form, the CDR3 reads TGTGCCAGCAGCTTACAGGCAGGGGGCCGCTACGAGCAGTACTTC. Protein sequence: CASSLQAGGRYEQYF.

This chain links TRBV14 with TRBJ2-7, with D possibly being TRBD1 (6 bases). Germline CDR1 is SGHDN and CDR2 is FVKESK. V was shortened by 6 bases and J by 1 base, with 10 bases between the two germline ends. CDR3 length: 13 residues. CDR3 in amino acids: CASRLTGSYEQYF. The CDR3 DNA reads TGTGCCAGCAGACTTACAGGGTCCTACGAGCAGTACTTC.

The rearrangement links TRBV4-3 to TRBJ2-7, with 10 bases matching TRBD1. The CDR3 length is 19 residues. The germline gives CDR1 LGHNA, CDR2 YSLEER. The V gene end was trimmed by 0 bases and the J gene end by 1 base; junction bases not matched to a gene: 12. CDR3 in DNA: TGCGCCAGCAGCCAAGATCGTACGACAGGGGGCTGGGGGTCCTACGAGCAGTACTTC. Translation: CASSQDRTTGGWGSYEQYF.

The rearrangement uses TRBV7-9 and TRBJ1-1, with 12 bases aligning to TRBD1. The J segment lost 4 bases and the V segment lost 4 bases, leaving 4 bases of the junction unmatched. Looked up from germline, CDR1 is SEHNR and CDR2 is FQNEAQ (reference sequence). The CDR3 consists of 15 residues. CDR3 sequence: CASSWGQGAGTEAFF. CDR3 nucleotide sequence: TGTGCCAGCAGCTGGGGACAGGGGGCAGGCACTGAAGCTTTCTTT.

The chain couples TRBV4-1 to TRBJ1-1; no definite D call. Germline V gives CDR1 MGHRA, CDR2 YSYEKL. V was trimmed by 4 bases and J by 4 bases, leaving 16 bases between them. The CDR3 covers 15 residues. CDR3 DNA: TGCGCCAGCAGCCGCGGAGAAGGTGCCGGCACTGAAGCTTTCTTT. Its translation is CASSRGEGAGTEAFF.

The chain links TRBV27 to TRBJ2-1; 13 bases are shared with TRBD2. V shed 8 bases, J shed 6 bases, and the junction held 1 base outside the gene matches. Germline loops: CDR1 MNHEY, CDR2 SMNVEV (reference sequence). The CDR3 has 13 amino acids. The CDR3 loop reads CASGLAGANEQFF. The CDR3 DNA follows: TGTGCCAGCGGACTAGCGGGAGCCAATGAGCAGTTCTTC.

The CDR3 region has the DNA TGTGCCAGCAGTTACGACGGGGGGAACGCTTTCTTT. Translating gives CASSYDGGNAFF. This sequence joins TRBV6-6 and TRBJ1-1; D is perhaps TRBD1 (5 bases). The CDR3 covers 12 residues. The ends were cut back, 2 bases at V and 11 bases at J, with 12 bases in the middle. CDR1 is MNHNY, CDR2 SVGAGI, per germline (reference sequence).

The chain recombines TRBV29-1 with TRBJ1-2; D may be TRBD1 (6 bases). V gave up 3 bases and J gave up 4 bases, with 12 bases separating them. The CDR3 is 13 amino acids. The V gene's germline CDR1 is SQVTM and CDR2 ANQGSEA. The CDR3 region has the DNA TGCAGCGTTGACCTGACAGGAACCTATGGCTACACCTTC. Translation: CSVDLTGTYGYTF.

As DNA, the CDR3 is TGTGCCAGCAGCCAAGATCGTTCCCCAGACAACCCTGGCACAGATACGCAGTATTTT. It yields the protein CASSQDRSPDNPGTDTQYF. This chain connects TRBV4-2 to TRBJ2-3; the D is unclear. The ends were cut back, 0 bases at V and 1 base at J, with 20 bases in the middle. Germline values: CDR1 LGHNA, CDR2 YNFKEQ. The CDR3 extends over 19 amino acids.

This chain connects TRBV2 to TRBJ1-1, with 7 bases that match TRBD1. CDR1 and CDR2 (germline): SNHLY, FYNNEI. The CDR3 has 15 amino acids. V was pared by 4 bases and J by 3 bases, with 8 bases of the junction left unmatched. CDR3 in amino acids: CASSGETGIYTEAFF. In nucleotides, the CDR3 is TGTGCCAGCAGTGGAGAGACAGGGATTTACACTGAAGCTTTCTTT. Full variable domain (rest looked up from reference TRBV2 and TRBJ1-1): EPEVTQTPSHQVTQMGQEVILRCVPISNHLYFYWYRQILGQKVEFLVSFYNNEISEKSEIFDDQFSVERPDGSNFTLKIRSTKLEDSAMYFCASSGETGIYTEAFFGQGTRLTVV.

The rearrangement uses TRBV5-6 and TRBJ2-7; 8 bases align to TRBD2. Per germline, CDR1 SGHDT and CDR2 YYEEEE. V was clipped by 3 bases and J by 2 bases; unmatched bases: 4. CDR3 size: 14 residues. The CDR3 nucleotides read TGTGCCAGCAGCTCTCCGGGAGGGCCCTACGAGCAGTACTTC. It codes for CASSSPGGPYEQYF.

In its sample, this clone was seen once. The chain employs TRBV27 and TRBJ1-5, with a tentative D call TRBD1 (5 bases). CDR1 MNHEY and CDR2 SMNVEV come from the germline V gene (reference sequence). The CDR3 extends over 15 amino acids. Trimming shortened V by 2 bases and J by 6 bases, and 14 bases separated the two germline ends. CDR3 in amino acids: CASSLGGRFSQPQHF. The CDR3, as DNA: TGTGCCAGCAGTTTAGGGGGGAGGTTCAGTCAGCCCCAGCATTTT.

The V gene is TRBV6-6, the J gene TRBJ2-7, with D unresolved. Trimming took 6 bases from V and 5 from J, leaving 8 bases between them. Looked up from germline, CDR1 is MNHNY and CDR2 is SVGAGI (reference sequence). CDR3 size: 11 residues. DNA for the CDR3: TGTGCCAGCAGCCGAGGAAACGAGCAGTACTTC. Its protein product is CASSRGNEQYF.

The J gene is TRBJ1-1, the V gene TRBV30; TRBD1 agrees at 9 bases. Germline CDR1 reads GTSNPN; CDR2 reads SVGIG (reference sequence). The J segment lost 3 bases and the V segment lost 2 bases, leaving 7 bases of the junction unmatched. The CDR3 runs to 15 residues. The CDR3 loop is CAWSRTGVGDTEAFF. The CDR3 DNA reads as TGTGCCTGGAGTCGGACAGGGGTGGGCGACACTGAAGCTTTCTTT.

In nucleotides, the CDR3 is TGCGCCAGCAGGGAAACAGGTAGCAACGAGCAGTACTTC. Encoded protein: CASRETGSNEQYF. V is TRBV5-1 and J is TRBJ2-7; D possibly corresponds to TRBD1 (5 bases). The germline V and J ends were trimmed by 5 bases and 5 bases, with 14 bases remaining between them. The CDR3 has 13 amino acids. In germline, CDR1 is SGHRS, CDR2 YFSETQ.

The chain carries TRBV7-9 and TRBJ1-2; a possible D gene is TRBD1 (5 bases). Germline V CDR1 and CDR2: SEHNR, FQNEAQ (reference sequence). CDR3 length: 14 amino acids. Trimming took off 2 bases at V and 2 bases at J, with 9 bases between the two ends. As DNA, the CDR3 is TGTGCCAGCAGCTTATATGACAGCAACTATGGCTACACCTTC. Its protein product is CASSLYDSNYGYTF.

The V gene is TRBV29-1, the J gene TRBJ1-4; 12 bases are a match to TRBD1. The CDR3 runs 15 residues. After removal of 6 bases from V and 7 bases from J, the junction contained 9 bases not matched to a gene. The V gene's germline CDR1 is SQVTM and CDR2 ANQGSEA. The CDR3 DNA is TGCAGCGTCTCCGGGACAGGGGGCGGGGGTGAAAAACTGTTTTTT. It codes for CSVSGTGGGGEKLFF.

The V and J genes are TRBV21-1 and TRBJ2-4; TRBD1 reflects the table's D call only, with no check against the DNA. TRBV21-1 is annotated as a pseudogene. This CDR3 has 19 amino acids. CDR3: CASSKKGQGVTVAKNIQYF. CDR3 in DNA: TGTGCCAGCAGCAAAAAGGGACAGGGGGTTACGGTGGCCAAAAACATTCAGTACTTC.